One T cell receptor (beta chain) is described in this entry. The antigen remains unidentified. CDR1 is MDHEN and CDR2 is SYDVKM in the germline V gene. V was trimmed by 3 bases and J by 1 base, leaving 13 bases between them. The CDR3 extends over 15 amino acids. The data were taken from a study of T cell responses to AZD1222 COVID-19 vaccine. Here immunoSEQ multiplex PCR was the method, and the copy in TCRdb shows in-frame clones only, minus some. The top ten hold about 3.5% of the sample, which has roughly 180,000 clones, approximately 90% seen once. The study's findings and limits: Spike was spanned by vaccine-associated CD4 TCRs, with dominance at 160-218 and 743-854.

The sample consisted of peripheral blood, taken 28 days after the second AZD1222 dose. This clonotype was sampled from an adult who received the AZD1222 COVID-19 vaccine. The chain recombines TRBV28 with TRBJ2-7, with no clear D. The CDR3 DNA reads TGTGCCAGCAGTTTGAGACCAGTGGAGTCCTACGAGCAGTACTTC. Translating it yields CASSLRPVESYEQYF. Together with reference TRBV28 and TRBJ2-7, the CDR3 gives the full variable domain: DVKVTQSSRYLVKRTGEKVFLECVQDMDHENMFWYRQDPGLGLRLIYFSYDVKMKEKGDIPEGYSVSREKKERFSLILESASTNQTSMYLCASSLRPVESYEQYFGPGTRLTVT.